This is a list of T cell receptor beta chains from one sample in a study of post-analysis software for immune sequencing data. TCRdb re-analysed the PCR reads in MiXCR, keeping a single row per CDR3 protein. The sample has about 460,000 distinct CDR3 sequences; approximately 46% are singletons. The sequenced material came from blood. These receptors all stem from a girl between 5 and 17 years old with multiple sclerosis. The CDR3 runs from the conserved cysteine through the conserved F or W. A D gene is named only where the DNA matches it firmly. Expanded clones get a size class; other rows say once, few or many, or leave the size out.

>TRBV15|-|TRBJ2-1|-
TGTGCCACCAGCAGAGGCAGGGAGGTTAGGAATGAGCAGTTCTTC
CATSRGREVRNEQFF
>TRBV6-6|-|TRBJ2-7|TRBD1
TGTGCCAGCAGTTACTCGGGACAGGGGAGCCTCGAGCAGTACTTC
CASSYSGQGSLEQYF
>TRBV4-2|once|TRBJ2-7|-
TGTGCCAGCAGCCAAGATATGGGCGGGACGACCTCCTACGAGCAGTACTTC
CASSQDMGGTTSYEQYF
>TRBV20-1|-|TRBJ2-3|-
TGCAGTGCTGGAAGGAGGGAAGGGGGAAGTACGCAGTATTTT
CSAGRREGGSTQYF
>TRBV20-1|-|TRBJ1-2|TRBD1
TGCAGTGCTAGTCGGGAGGGGGCACATGGCTACACCTTC
CSASREGAHGYTF
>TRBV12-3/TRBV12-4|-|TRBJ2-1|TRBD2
TGTGCCAGCAGTTTGATGTCTAGCGGGGCGGGTAACAATGAGCAGTTCTTC
CASSLMSSGAGNNEQFF
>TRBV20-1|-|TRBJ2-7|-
TGCAGTGCTTTCGGGCGACTTGACTACGAGCAGTACTTC
CSAFGRLDYEQYF
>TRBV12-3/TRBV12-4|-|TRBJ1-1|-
TGTGCCAGCAGAACTACAGGAGAGAGTGAAGCTTTCTTT
CASRTTGESEAFF
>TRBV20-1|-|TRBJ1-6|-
TGCAGTGCCTCGGACAGTGCTAATTCACCCCTCCACTTT
CSASDSANSPLHF
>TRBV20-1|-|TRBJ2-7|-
TGCAGTGCTGACCCCGTCCGGGATCCAAACTACGAGCAGTACTTC
CSADPVRDPNYEQYF
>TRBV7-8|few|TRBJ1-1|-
TGTGCCAGCAGCCCTCACGCCGGGAACACTGAAGCTTTCTTT
CASSPHAGNTEAFF
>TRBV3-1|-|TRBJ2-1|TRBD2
TGTGCCAGCAGCCAAGATTTCAGCGGGAGGATCAATGAGCAGTTCTTC
CASSQDFSGRINEQFF
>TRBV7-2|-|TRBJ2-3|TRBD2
TGTGCCAGCAGCTCGAGGGGCGGGAGGGGCACAGATACGCAGTATTTT
CASSSRGGRGTDTQYF
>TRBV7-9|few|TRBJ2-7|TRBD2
TGTGTAAGCGGGAGCATCTCCTACGAGCAGTACTTC
CVSGSISYEQYF
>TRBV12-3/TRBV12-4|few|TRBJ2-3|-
TGTGCCAGCAGTTTATTACCGGGGGAGCCCACAGATACGCAGTATTTT
CASSLLPGEPTDTQYF
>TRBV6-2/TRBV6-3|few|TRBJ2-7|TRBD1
TGTGCCAGCACCAAAGGCCGGGACAGGAGCTCCTACGAGCAGTACTTC
CASTKGRDRSSYEQYF
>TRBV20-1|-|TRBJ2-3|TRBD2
TGCAGTGCTATAGCGGGAGGCCCCGACACAGATACGCAGTATTTT
CSAIAGGPDTDTQYF
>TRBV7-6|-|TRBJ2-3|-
TGTGCCAGCAGCTTAGGGACGGGAGACACAGATACGCAGTATTTT
CASSLGTGDTDTQYF
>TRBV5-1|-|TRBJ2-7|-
TGCGCCAGCAGCTTGGCCCCTGGCAACGAGCAGTACTTC
CASSLAPGNEQYF
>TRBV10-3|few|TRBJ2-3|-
TGTGCCATTACAGGGTCGGCAGATACGCAGTATTTT
CAITGSADTQYF
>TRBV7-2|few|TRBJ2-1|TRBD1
TGTGCCAGCAGCTTAATCAGGGGGCCATCCTACAATGAGCAGTTCTTC
CASSLIRGPSYNEQFF
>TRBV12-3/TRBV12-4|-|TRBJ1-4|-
TGTGCCAGCAGTGAACGAGGAGGGAGTAGGGAAAAACTGTTTTTT
CASSERGGSREKLFF
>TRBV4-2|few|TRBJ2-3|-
TGTGCCAGCAGCCAAGCATGGGGCGGGGAACCAAGGAACACAGATACGCAGTATTTT
CASSQAWGGEPRNTDTQYF
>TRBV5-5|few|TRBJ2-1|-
TGTGCCAGCAGCTTCTCGGCCTTTTACAATGAGCAGTTCTTC
CASSFSAFYNEQFF
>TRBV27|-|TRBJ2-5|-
TGTGCCAGCAGTCGCACTATGGTACGTCGGGAGACCCAGTACTTC
CASSRTMVRRETQYF
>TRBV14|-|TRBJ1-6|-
TGTGCCAGCAGCGCCCTCCAAAATTCACCCCTCCACTTT
CASSALQNSPLHF
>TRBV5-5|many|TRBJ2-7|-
TGTGCCAGCAGCTACATCCGGGACGGTTCCTACGAGCAGTACTTC
CASSYIRDGSYEQYF
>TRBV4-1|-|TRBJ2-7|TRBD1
TGCGCCAGCAGCCAACCGGGACAGGGAATCCACGAGCAGTACTTC
CASSQPGQGIHEQYF
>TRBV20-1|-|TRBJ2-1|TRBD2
TGCAGTGCTAGAGATGTGTTAGCGGGAGCCTACAATGAGCAGTTCTTC
CSARDVLAGAYNEQFF
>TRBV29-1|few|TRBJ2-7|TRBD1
TGCAGCGTTGAAAAAGGGACAGGGCTCTCTTCCTACGAGCAGTACTTC
CSVEKGTGLSSYEQYF
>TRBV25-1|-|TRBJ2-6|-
TGTGCCAGCAGTCCCACAGATGACTCTGGGGCCAACGTCCTGACTTTC
CASSPTDDSGANVLTF
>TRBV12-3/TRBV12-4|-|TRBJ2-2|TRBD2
TGTGCCAGCAGTTTGGGGGGAGGGCCCGGGGAGCTGTTTTTT
CASSLGGGPGELFF
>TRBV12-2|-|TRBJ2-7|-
TGTGCAAGTTGCCTTACGTGGGGATGGGCCAACGAGCAGTACTTC
CASCLTWGWANEQYF
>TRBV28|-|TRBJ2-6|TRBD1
TGTGCCAGCAGCCCGACAGGGGCCCGCTCTGGGGCCAACGTCCTGACTTTC
CASSPTGARSGANVLTF
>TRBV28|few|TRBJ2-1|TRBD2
TGTGCCAGCAGTTTGGTAGCGGGAGGTTATACGTCCTACAATGAGCAGTTCTTC
CASSLVAGGYTSYNEQFF
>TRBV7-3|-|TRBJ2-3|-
TGTGCCAGCAGCACCCTAGCCACCACAGATACGCAGTATTTT
CASSTLATTDTQYF
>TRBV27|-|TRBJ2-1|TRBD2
TGTGCCATCTCCTCTGCTAGCGGGAGGGTAAGCTACAATGAGCAGTTCTTC
CAISSASGRVSYNEQFF
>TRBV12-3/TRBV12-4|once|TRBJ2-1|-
TGTGCCAGCAGCCGTTCGTTAGACCTCTCCTACAATGAGCAGTTCTTC
CASSRSLDLSYNEQFF
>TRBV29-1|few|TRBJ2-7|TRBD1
TGCAGCGCACCGGGACAGGGGGCCGGCGAGCAGTACTTC
CSAPGQGAGEQYF
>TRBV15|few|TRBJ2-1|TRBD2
TGTGCCACCAGCAGATTAAGGGTTGCGGGGGATGAGCAGTTCTTC
CATSRLRVAGDEQFF
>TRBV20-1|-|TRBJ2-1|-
TGCAGTGCTGACAGGTTGTACAATGAGCAGTTCTTC
CSADRLYNEQFF
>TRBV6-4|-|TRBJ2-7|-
TGTGCCAGCAGCCGGGAAGTCTCCTACGAGCAGTACTTC
CASSREVSYEQYF
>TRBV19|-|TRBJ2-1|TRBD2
TGTGCCAGTAGTACCCCAGCGGGAGTGGGTAATGAGCAGTTCTTC
CASSTPAGVGNEQFF
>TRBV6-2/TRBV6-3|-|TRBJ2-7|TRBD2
TGTGCCAGCAGTTATAACCGGGAGGCGTCCTACGAGCAGTACTTC
CASSYNREASYEQYF